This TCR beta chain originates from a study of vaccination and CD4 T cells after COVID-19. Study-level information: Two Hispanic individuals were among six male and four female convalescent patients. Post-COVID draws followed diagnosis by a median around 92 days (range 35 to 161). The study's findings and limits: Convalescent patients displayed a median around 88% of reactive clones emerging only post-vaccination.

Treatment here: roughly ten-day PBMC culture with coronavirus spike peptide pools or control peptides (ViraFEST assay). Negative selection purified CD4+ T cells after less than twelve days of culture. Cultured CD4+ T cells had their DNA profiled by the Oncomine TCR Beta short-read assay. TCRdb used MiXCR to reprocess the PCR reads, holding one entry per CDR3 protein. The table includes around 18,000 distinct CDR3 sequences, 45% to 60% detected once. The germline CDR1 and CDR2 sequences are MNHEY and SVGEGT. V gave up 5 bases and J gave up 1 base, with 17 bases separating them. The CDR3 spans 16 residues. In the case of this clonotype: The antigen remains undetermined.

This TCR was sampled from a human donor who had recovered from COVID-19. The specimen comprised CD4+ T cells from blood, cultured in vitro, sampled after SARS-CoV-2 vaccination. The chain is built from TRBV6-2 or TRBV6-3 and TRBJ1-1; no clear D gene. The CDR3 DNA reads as TGTGCCAGCAGTACACGTTCGCGATTTGGGAACACTGAAGCTTTCTTT. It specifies CASSTRSRFGNTEAFF.